These 27 T cell receptor beta chains originate from one sample sequenced in a study of OX40 agonist ivuxolimab in advanced cancers. Method: immunoSEQ multiplex PCR; TCRdb's copy keeps in-frame clones and lacks some. The table lists tens of thousands of clones, 84% of them singletons. The sample here was CD4+ or CD8+ T cells sorted from blood, taken in a trial of the OX40 agonist ivuxolimab. These receptor sequences come from an adult with an advanced solid tumor such as melanoma, head and neck, liver or kidney cancer.

The chain uses TRBV9 and TRBJ2-3; 10 nucleotides line up with TRBD1. Germline CDR1 reads SGDLS; CDR2 reads YYNGEE. This CDR3 spans 14 amino acids. V lost 2 bases, J lost 4 bases, and 1 base stayed unmatched. The CDR3 loop reads CASSVGQGADTQYF. The CDR3 DNA reads as TGTGCCAGCAGCGTTGGACAGGGGGCAGATACGCAGTATTTT. Full variable domain (rest looked up from reference TRBV9 and TRBJ2-3): DSGVTQTPKHLITATGQRVTLRCSPRSGDLSVYWYQQSLDQGLQFLIQYYNGEERAKGNILERFSAQQFPDLHSELNLSSLELGDSALYFCASSVGQGADTQYFGPGTRLTVL.

This chain uses TRBV11-3 with TRBJ2-3; D is unresolved. Between the trimmed V and J ends, which lost 1 base and 0 bases, there was a span of 8 bases. There are 15 residues in the CDR3. Germline assignment: CDR1 SGHNT and CDR2 YENEEA. CDR3 sequence reads: CASSLGVSSTDTQYF. DNA for the CDR3: TGTGCCAGCAGCTTAGGTGTCAGTAGCACAGATACGCAGTATTTT.

The chain joins TRBV6-1 to TRBJ1-1, with 11 bases matching TRBD1. V shed 6 bases, J shed 6 bases, and the junction held 6 bases outside the gene matches. CDR1 and CDR2 from the germline V gene are MNHNS and SASEGT. The CDR3 runs to 14 residues. CDR3 nucleotides: TGTGCCAGCAGGGGGGACAGGGGGTTCCCTGAAGCTTTCTTT. Amino acid sequence: CASRGDRGFPEAFF.

The chain joins TRBV5-1 to TRBJ2-2, with a weak D call TRBD2 (5 bases). The CDR3 is 15 amino acids. Germline CDR1 SGHRS, CDR2 YFSETQ. Trimming stripped 0 bases from V and 4 bases from J, with 10 bases between. CDR3 in DNA: TGCGCCAGCAGCTTGGGGATGGGAGCCACCGGGGAGCTGTTTTTT. Translation: CASSLGMGATGELFF.

V gene TRBV19 combines with J gene TRBJ1-2; D gene ambiguous. The V end was cut by 8 bases, the J end by 0 bases, with 16 bases between. Germline V lookup: CDR1 LNHDA, CDR2 SQIVND (reference sequence). This CDR3 contains 15 residues. The CDR3 DNA is TGTGCCAGTTCCAAAGCGGCGGCTGCTAACTATGGCTACACCTTC. Amino acid sequence: CASSKAAAANYGYTF.

This chain connects TRBV19 to TRBJ2-1; 7 bases align to TRBD2. This CDR3 region has 19 residues. V was pared by 4 bases and J by 2 bases, with 17 bases of the junction left unmatched. Germline V CDR1 and CDR2: LNHDA, SQIVND (reference sequence). The CDR3 spells CASSTGGRTLVGTYNEQFF. CDR3 bases: TGTGCCAGTAGTACTGGCGGGAGAACGTTGGTGGGCACCTACAATGAGCAGTTCTTC.

This clone was seen once. The CDR3 DNA is TGTGCCAGCAGCCGGGGATTGGGTTCACCCCTCCACTTT. It encodes CASSRGLGSPLHF. The V call is TRBV6-5, the J call TRBJ1-6; D ambiguous. The V gene's germline CDR1 is MNHEY and CDR2 SVGAGI. With 6 bases removed from V and 9 bases from J, the gap between germline ends came to 12 bases. CDR3 length: 13 residues.

The V and J genes are TRBV11-3 and TRBJ1-3; D may be TRBD1 (6 bases). The CDR3 length is 15 residues. V dropped 5 bases and J dropped 2 bases, with 13 bases sitting between them. The germline V gene has CDR1 SGHNT and CDR2 YENEEA. CDR3 DNA: TGTGCCAGCAGCGGGAGGGGGGCGACTGGAAACACCATATATTTT. This translates into CASSGRGATGNTIYF.

This clone appeared once. The rearrangement links TRBV28 to TRBJ2-3; 9 bases align to TRBD1. The CDR3 is 13 residues long. The J segment lost 6 bases and the V segment lost 8 bases, leaving 6 bases of the junction unmatched. Germline CDR1 is MDHEN and CDR2 is SYDVKM. CDR3 region: CASHRGRMDTQYF. In nucleotides, the CDR3 is TGTGCCAGCCACAGGGGGCGCATGGATACGCAGTATTTT.

The V call is TRBV10-3, the J call TRBJ2-5; the match to TRBD1 covers 8 bases. Looked up from germline, CDR1 is ENHRY and CDR2 is SYGVKD. The V segment lost 7 bases and the J segment 2 bases; nucleotides outside the gene matches: 9. This CDR3 contains 15 residues. In nucleotides, the CDR3 is TGTGCCATCAAGGCGGACAGGGCAATACAAGAGACCCAGTACTTC. It is translated as CAIKADRAIQETQYF.

The chain combines TRBV30 with TRBJ2-7; 10 nucleotides line up with TRBD2. V shed 4 bases and J 3 bases; nucleotides not matched to a gene: 3. From germline, CDR1 is GTSNPN and CDR2 SVGIG (reference sequence). CDR3 length: 13 amino acids. The chain's CDR3 is CAWTSGSLYEQYF. The CDR3 DNA reads TGTGCCTGGACTAGCGGGAGTCTCTACGAGCAGTACTTC.

The genes are TRBV2 and TRBJ2-5; D remains unclear. V dropped 4 bases and J dropped 2 bases, with 5 bases sitting between them. This CDR3 contains 12 residues. Germline values: CDR1 SNHLY, CDR2 FYNNEI. The CDR3 nucleotides are TGTGCCAGCAGTGGTGTACAAGAGACCCAGTACTTC. It yields the protein CASSGVQETQYF. The variable domain in full, with the rest retrieved from reference TRBV2 and TRBJ2-5, is EPEVTQTPSHQVTQMGQEVILRCVPISNHLYFYWYRQILGQKVEFLVSFYNNEISEKSEIFDDQFSVERPDGSNFTLKIRSTKLEDSAMYFCASSGVQETQYFGPGTRLLVL.

The J gene is TRBJ1-5, the V gene TRBV10-3; D unclear. This CDR3 spans 15 amino acids. Between the trimmed V and J ends, which lost 0 bases and 2 bases, there was a span of 8 bases. Germline CDR1 and CDR2: ENHRY and SYGVKD. The CDR3 sequence is CAISESDGGNQPQHF. In DNA form, the CDR3 reads TGTGCCATCAGTGAGTCTGACGGAGGCAATCAGCCCCAGCATTTT.

This chain uses TRBV6-5 with TRBJ1-1; perhaps TRBD1 as D (5 bases). With 6 bases removed from V and 3 bases from J, the gap between germline ends came to 11 bases. The CDR3 has 13 residues. CDR1 and CDR2 from the germline V gene are MNHEY and SVGAGI. The chain's CDR3 is CASSYEGDTEAFF. The DNA of the CDR3 is TGTGCCAGCAGCTACGAAGGGGACACTGAAGCTTTCTTT.

This clone was observed once. In nucleotides, the CDR3 is TGTGCCAGCAGTGGGGGCTACACACGCCCCTACGAGCAGTACTTC. Protein: CASSGGYTRPYEQYF. V gene TRBV28 combines with J gene TRBJ2-7; D is possibly TRBD1 (6 bases). CDR1 and CDR2 from the germline V gene are MDHEN and SYDVKM. Between the trimmed V and J ends, which lost 5 bases and 2 bases, there was a span of 16 bases. CDR3 length: 15 amino acids.

The chain employs TRBV11-2 and TRBJ2-7; possible D gene TRBD1, 5 bases. V was shortened by 5 bases and J by 6 bases, with 20 bases between the two germline ends. The germline V gene encodes CDR1 SGHAT and CDR2 FQNNGV. CDR3 length: 15 amino acids. The CDR3 here is CASSPRLGLGSEQYF. The CDR3, as DNA: TGTGCCAGCAGCCCGCGATTGGGGCTGGGATCCGAGCAGTACTTC.

V usage is TRBV10-2 and J usage is TRBJ1-5; D remains unclear. In germline, CDR1 is WSHSY, CDR2 SAAADI. The CDR3 contains 14 residues. Trimming cost V 6 bases and J 6 bases, with 15 bases left between them. This CDR3 reads CASRISSVGQPQHF. CDR3 nucleotides: TGCGCCAGCAGGATCTCCAGTGTGGGTCAGCCCCAGCATTTT.

This chain uses TRBV7-2 with TRBJ2-7; D gene uncertain. The germline gives CDR1 SGHTA, CDR2 FQGNSA. This CDR3 spans 12 amino acids. V shed 3 bases and J shed 6 bases, with 9 bases lying between them. In DNA form, the CDR3 reads TGTGCCAGCAGCTTGGCGGTGGGCGAGCAGTACTTC. It is translated as CASSLAVGEQYF.

This chain uses TRBV6-5 with TRBJ2-7; D may be TRBD1 (5 bases). The germline gives CDR1 MNHEY, CDR2 SVGAGI. Trimming left V 8 bases short and J 1 base short, with 15 bases between. The CDR3 consists of 14 residues. CDR3 region: CASAPRRDSYEQYF. The CDR3 region has the DNA TGTGCCAGCGCCCCTCGCAGGGATTCCTACGAGCAGTACTTC.

The rearrangement joins TRBV27 to TRBJ1-1; perhaps TRBD1 as D (6 bases). The CDR3 is 15 amino acids. Germline V gene data show CDR1 as MNHEY and CDR2 as SMNVEV (reference sequence). Between the trimmed V and J ends, which lost 4 bases and 0 bases, there was a span of 12 bases. The CDR3 DNA follows: TGTGCCAGCAGTTCTGGGACACTATTGAACACTGAAGCTTTCTTT. Translated, it gives CASSSGTLLNTEAFF.

The rearrangement joins TRBV28 to TRBJ1-2; D gene ambiguous. Trimming left V 8 bases short and J 4 bases short, with 11 bases between. Germline CDR1 is MDHEN and CDR2 is SYDVKM. There are 12 residues in the CDR3. The CDR3 bases are TGTGCCAGCCGCCAAAATACCTATGGCTACACCTTC. This sequence encodes CASRQNTYGYTF.

The V call is TRBV9, the J call TRBJ2-7, with D tentatively TRBD1 (6 bases). Germline-derived CDR1 and CDR2 are SGDLS and YYNGEE. The CDR3 sequence is 14 residues long. V was trimmed by 0 bases and J by 3 bases, leaving 10 bases between them. CDR3 nucleotide sequence: TGTGCCAGCAGCGTAGCGGAAGGGGGCTACGAGCAGTACTTC. Residues: CASSVAEGGYEQYF.

The chain links TRBV14 to TRBJ2-7, with TRBD1 matching over 7 bases. Trimming cost V 0 bases and J 6 bases; bases outside gene matches: 5. CDR1 is SGHDN and CDR2 is FVKESK in the germline V gene. This CDR3 comprises 14 residues. The DNA of the CDR3 is TGTGCCAGCAGCCAAGACGGGACAGTTAGCGAGCAGTACTTC. Protein: CASSQDGTVSEQYF.

The CDR3, as DNA: TGTGCCAGCAGCTTAGTTTCCACAGGATTGAACACTGAAGCTTTCTTT. Protein product: CASSLVSTGLNTEAFF. The V and J genes are TRBV7-9 and TRBJ1-1; the D gene is possibly TRBD1 (5 bases). V was pared by 1 base and J by 0 bases, with 12 bases between. Per the germline V gene, CDR1 is SEHNR and CDR2 is FQNEAQ (reference sequence). CDR3 length: 16 amino acids.

This chain joins TRBV4-3 and TRBJ2-3; either TRBD1 or TRBD2 may supply D (5 bases each). Germline V gene data show CDR1 as LGHNA and CDR2 as YSLEER. The CDR3 extends over 15 amino acids. V was shortened by 4 bases and J by 1 base, with 12 bases between the two germline ends. CDR3 in amino acids: CASSREGTGTDTQYF. CDR3 bases: TGCGCCAGCAGCCGAGAAGGGACGGGCACAGATACGCAGTATTTT.

The chain has TRBV19 and TRBJ2-1, with 10 bases aligning to TRBD1. The CDR3 runs 13 residues. Trimming removed 5 bases from V and 9 bases from J; junction bases left unmatched: 4. Germline CDR1 LNHDA, CDR2 SQIVND (reference sequence). CDR3 coding DNA: TGTGCCAGTAGTCCAAGACAGGGGGCTGAGCAGTTCTTC. As protein: CASSPRQGAEQFF.

V is TRBV18 and J is TRBJ1-4, with 9 bases that match TRBD1. This CDR3 region has 15 residues. Germline CDR1 reads KGHSH; CDR2 reads LQKENI. Losses at the gene ends were 1 base for V and 8 bases for J; bases not matched to a gene: 5. CDR3 amino acids: CASSPRTGVGEKLFF. The CDR3 DNA reads TGTGCCAGCTCACCACGGACAGGGGTAGGAGAAAAACTGTTTTTT.